The 18 T cell receptor beta chains below come from one sample, sequenced in a study of T cell responses to AZD1222 COVID-19 vaccine. Here immunoSEQ multiplex PCR was the method, and the copy in TCRdb shows in-frame clones only, minus some. The sample yields 110,000 to 150,000 clones, around 85% seen once. Sequenced here: peripheral blood, sampled on day 0 of AZD1222 vaccination. The source of these receptors is an adult in good health.

The chain joins TRBV6-1 to TRBJ2-3; the D is unclear. Trimming stripped 1 base from V and 1 base from J, with 9 bases between. The CDR3 is made up of 15 amino acids. Germline V gives CDR1 MNHNS, CDR2 SASEGT. The CDR3 coding sequence is TGTGCCAGCAGTGAAGATAGGTGGGGCACAGATACGCAGTATTTT. It codes for CASSEDRWGTDTQYF.

The V and J genes are TRBV30 and TRBJ1-4; D is unresolved. Germline assignment: CDR1 GTSNPN and CDR2 SVGIG (reference sequence). The CDR3 has 13 amino acids. The V and J ends lost 2 bases and 4 bases respectively, with 8 bases between them. CDR3 nucleotide sequence: TGTGCCTGGAGTATCCAGAGTAATGAAAAACTGTTTTTT. Its translation: CAWSIQSNEKLFF.

The chain combines TRBV11-2 with TRBJ2-2; the D is unclear. Germline-derived CDR1 and CDR2 are SGHAT and FQNNGV. The V end was cut by 5 bases, the J end by 0 bases, with 13 bases between. The CDR3 loop spans 16 amino acids. CDR3 sequence: CASSVRDGANTGELFF. The CDR3 nucleotides are TGTGCCAGCAGCGTAAGGGATGGGGCGAACACCGGGGAGCTGTTTTTT.

V gene TRBV6-5 combines with J gene TRBJ1-2; 8 nucleotides agree with TRBD1. From germline, CDR1 is MNHEY and CDR2 SVGAGI. V gave up 4 bases and J gave up 4 bases; unmatched junction bases: 5. CDR3 size: 14 residues. CDR3 in amino acids: CASSSRTGTYGYTF. CDR3 DNA: TGTGCCAGCAGTTCCAGGACAGGGACCTATGGCTACACCTTC.

This chain uses TRBV15 with TRBJ1-4; TRBD1 agrees at 9 bases. The V gene end was trimmed by 0 bases and the J gene end by 7 bases; junction bases not matched to a gene: 12. This CDR3 spans 18 amino acids. Germline CDR1 LNHNV, CDR2 YYDKDF (reference sequence). The CDR3 loop is CATSRDFIMDRGREKLFF. The CDR3 DNA sequence: TGTGCCACCAGCAGAGATTTTATTATGGACAGGGGACGTGAAAAACTGTTTTTT. The full variable domain, with the rest looked up from reference TRBV15 and TRBJ1-4, is DAMVIQNPRYQVTQFGKPVTLSCSQTLNHNVMYWYQQKSSQAPKLLFHYYDKDFNNEADTPDNFQSRRPNTSFCFLDIRSPGLGDTAMYLCATSRDFIMDRGREKLFFGSGTQLSVL.

This clone was observed a handful of times. DNA of the CDR3: TGTGCCACCCTTGACGAATCATACAATGAGCAGTTCTTC. It codes for CATLDESYNEQFF. This sequence joins TRBV28 and TRBJ2-1; D not resolved. This CDR3 region has 13 residues. V lost 10 bases and J lost 4, with 14 bases in between. Germline V gene sequence: CDR1 MDHEN, CDR2 SYDVKM.

The rearrangement joins TRBV10-3 to TRBJ2-5, with a weak D call TRBD1 (5 bases). V was shortened by 0 bases and J by 5 bases, with 19 bases between the two germline ends. The CDR3 is made up of 17 amino acids. Germline values: CDR1 ENHRY, CDR2 SYGVKD. CDR3 residues: CAISESEGVGLWETQYF. CDR3 DNA sequence: TGTGCCATCAGTGAGTCAGAAGGAGTGGGGCTATGGGAGACCCAGTACTTC.

The chain employs TRBV7-2 and TRBJ1-6, with 7 bases matching TRBD1. V lost 5 bases to trimming and J lost 10 bases; unmatched junction nucleotides: 11. Germline V gene data show CDR1 as SGHTA and CDR2 as FQGNSA. This CDR3 is 15 amino acids long. Here the CDR3 reads CASSPQGPTPSPLHF. The CDR3 coding sequence is TGTGCCAGCAGCCCACAGGGGCCCACCCCCTCACCCCTCCACTTT.

J is TRBJ1-5 and V is TRBV19, with TRBD1 identical over 10 bases. V trimming: 4 bases; J trimming: 6 bases; junction bases outside the gene matches: 6. The CDR3 length is 15 residues. Germline CDR1 LNHDA, CDR2 SQIVND (reference sequence). The CDR3 nucleotides are TGTGCCAGTAGTACCAGACAGGGGGCGAGTCAGCCCCAGCATTTT. It encodes CASSTRQGASQPQHF.

This chain links TRBV10-2 with TRBJ2-3; D is unclear. CDR3 length: 14 residues. The V end was cut by 2 bases, the J end by 3 bases, with 9 bases between. CDR1 is WSHSY and CDR2 is SAAADI in the germline V gene. The CDR3 coding sequence is TGCGCCAGCAGTGAGGCGACATTTACAGATACGCAGTATTTT. Residues: CASSEATFTDTQYF.

The rearrangement links TRBV5-1 to TRBJ2-2; D might be TRBD1 (6 bases). Germline loops: CDR1 SGHRS, CDR2 YFSETQ. Deletions cut 4 bases from V and 0 bases from J, with 16 bases between. This CDR3 is built from 17 residues. The CDR3 DNA follows: TGCGCCAGCAGCGCACCCCCACAGGGCGCGAACACCGGGGAGCTGTTTTTT. Translated, it gives CASSAPPQGANTGELFF.

The rearrangement joins TRBV7-2 to TRBJ2-7; 9 positions agree with TRBD2. The junction had 14 bases not matched to a gene; V was cut back by 5 bases and J by 6 bases. The germline V gene encodes CDR1 SGHTA and CDR2 FQGNSA. CDR3 length: 16 amino acids. In DNA, the CDR3 is TGTGCCAGCAGCAGCTTAAAAGGCGGGAGGGGTGGCGAGCAGTACTTC. Amino acid sequence: CASSSLKGGRGGEQYF.

The CDR3 DNA reads TGTGCCAGCAGCGAGGGGTTGAGCGGACAGGCCCGTTTCTATGGCTACACCTTC. It encodes CASSEGLSGQARFYGYTF. V usage is TRBV9 and J usage is TRBJ1-2; TRBD1 aligns across 7 bases. Germline CDR1 and CDR2: SGDLS and YYNGEE. Unmatched junction bases numbered 18, after V lost 3 bases and J lost 4 bases. The CDR3 totals 18 residues.

The gene calls are TRBV12-3 or TRBV12-4 and TRBJ2-1, with D hard to call. Trimming pared 4 bases from V and 6 bases from J, leaving 10 bases between. The CDR3 is made up of 13 amino acids. CDR3 DNA sequence: TGTGCCAGCAGTTCGGGCCCGGGCAATGAGCAGTTCTTC. Amino acid sequence: CASSSGPGNEQFF.

Comment on this clone: Because the CDR3 is missing its conserved closing phenylalanine or tryptophan, this is likely a read error. It is unclear where the CDR3 begins or ends on the DNA, so no DNA is shown, and the CDR3 is as TCRdb lists it. The rearrangement links TRBV6-5 to TRBJ1-1. The CDR3 has 12 amino acids, counting both end residues. CDR1 and CDR2 from the germline V gene are MNHEY and SVGAGI. CDR3 sequence reads: CASSYSRRIVSG.

V gene TRBV30 combines with J gene TRBJ1-4; tentatively, D is TRBD1 (5 bases). This CDR3 comprises 15 residues. Per germline, CDR1 GTSNPN and CDR2 SVGIG (reference sequence). With 2 bases removed from V and 3 bases from J, the gap between germline ends came to 13 bases. CDR3 sequence: CAWSPGGGSNEKLFF. CDR3 in DNA: TGTGCCTGGAGTCCCGGGGGGGGGTCTAATGAAAAACTGTTTTTT.

The chain combines TRBV4-1 with TRBJ2-1; D is ambiguous. The V and J ends lost 0 bases and 9 bases respectively, with 12 bases between them. The CDR3 has 14 amino acids. CDR1 MGHRA and CDR2 YSYEKL come from the germline V gene. CDR3 in DNA: TGCGCCAGCAGCCAAGACACCCGTCCGCCTGAGCAGTTCTTC. As protein: CASSQDTRPPEQFF.

The chain couples TRBV10-2 to TRBJ1-1; tentative D call: TRBD1 (6 bases). The V gene's germline CDR1 is WSHSY and CDR2 SAAADI. The CDR3 sequence is 16 residues long. V was pared by 7 bases and J by 4 bases, with 22 bases between. The chain's CDR3 is CASTGGGRGTPTEAFF. CDR3 in DNA: TGCGCCAGCACCGGGGGGGGCAGGGGAACTCCCACTGAAGCTTTCTTT.